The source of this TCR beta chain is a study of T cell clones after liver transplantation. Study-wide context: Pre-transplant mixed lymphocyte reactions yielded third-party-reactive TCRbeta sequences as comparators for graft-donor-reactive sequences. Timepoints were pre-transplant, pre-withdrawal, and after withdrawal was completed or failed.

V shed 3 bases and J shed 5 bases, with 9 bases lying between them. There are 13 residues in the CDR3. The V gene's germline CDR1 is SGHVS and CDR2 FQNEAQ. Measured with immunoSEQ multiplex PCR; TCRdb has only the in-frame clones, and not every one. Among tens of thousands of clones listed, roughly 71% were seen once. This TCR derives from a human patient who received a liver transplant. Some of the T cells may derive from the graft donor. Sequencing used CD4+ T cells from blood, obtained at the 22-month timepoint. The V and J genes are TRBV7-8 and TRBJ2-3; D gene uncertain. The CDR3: CASSLPKEDTQYF. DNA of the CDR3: TGTGCCAGCAGCTTGCCCAAGGAAGATACGCAGTATTTT.